This is a list of T cell receptor beta chains from one sample in a study of T cells in Graves' hyperthyroidism and ophthalmopathy. MiXCR, run by TCRdb on the multiplex PCR reads, gives a single entry per CDR3 protein. Among around 340,000 distinct CDR3 sequences listed, roughly 13% were seen once. The sequenced sample was blood. Receptors were obtained from a woman aged 30 to 39 with Graves' hyperthyroidism. CDR3s leave out the opening cysteine and the closing phenylalanine or tryptophan. Each record gives: V gene, CDR3 protein.

TRBV5-5 | ASSLPDRNYQETQY
TRBV4-3 | ASSQDWRYTDTQY
TRBV20-1 | SARGWGERKETQY
TRBV20-1 | SARVGGQGNQPQH
TRBV6-2/TRBV6-3 | ASRVFYGYT
TRBV11-2 | ASSFAVDQPQH
TRBV7-9 | ASTRGGIANEQY
TRBV30 | AWSVRGREQF
TRBV2 | ASSVQGEQY
TRBV13 | ASSPEGTSGSYKQF
TRBV7-3 | ASSFGYGSDTQY
TRBV6-5 | ASSYSRWMTDTQY
TRBV28 | ASSFGRSNQPQH
TRBV25-1 | ASSAPIMRDEQY
TRBV28 | ASSPGQRILSQETQY
TRBV18 | ASSGGNTIY
TRBV29-1 | SVEDLGLVQY
TRBV5-1 | ASRPSSGDQETQY
TRBV18 | ASSGQRNTEAF
TRBV20-1 | SASTFLAGVDYGYT
TRBV5-5 | ASSWGSLQETQY
TRBV6-2/TRBV6-3 | ASSYSVQGNEQF
TRBV5-1 | ASRAGRTVASYEQY
TRBV6-5 | ASSLGSNQH
TRBV5-1 | ASSLLGLMPSGNTIY
TRBV19 | ASEGAGRNGWPQH
TRBV7-9 | ASSLGQNTIY
TRBV5-1 | ASSLLGDGSYEQY
TRBV11-3 | ASSLGVINEQF
TRBV6-1 | ASRPDRYSNQPQH
TRBV28 | ASSLPGQGRSAAKNIQY
TRBV7-9 | ASSGRGQGAPWNTEAF
TRBV7-6 | ASSLGHSTEQQF
TRBV11-2 | ASSLGGPASEAF
TRBV5-5 | ASSRTGVDNQPQH
TRBV11-2 | ASSSRSSYNEQF
TRBV7-9 | ASSLEQVDGYT
TRBV28 | ASRGLFSEAF
TRBV28 | ASSLGAGQGH
TRBV2 | ASIGAGTEAF
TRBV4-1 | ASSQEGPEQF
TRBV27 | ASSFRDTYNEQF
TRBV6-1 | ATNRRESTGELF
TRBV12-3/TRBV12-4 | ASSLKTTYGYT
TRBV7-2 | ASSFRAGPQRPIGNEQF
TRBV9 | ASSVAPSETDTQY
TRBV12-3/TRBV12-4 | ASSLGVGSNGYT
TRBV6-1 | ASLQGHLNNYGYT
TRBV20-1 | SATRTGAGANVLT